The present entry profiles one T cell receptor (beta chain) with its context. Clones were sequenced by immunoSEQ multiplex PCR, and TCRdb holds only the in-frame ones, with some missing. Of hundreds of thousands of clones detected, 70% to 90% appear once; the ten largest clones hold around 1.4%. This sample was included in a study of Ad26.COV2.S vaccination and SARS-CoV-2 variants. This CDR3 contains 16 residues. Looked up from germline, CDR1 is LNHNV and CDR2 is YYDKDF (reference sequence). J was trimmed by 7 bases and V by 2 bases; bases with no gene match: 8. Stated treatment: about 20 received Ad26.COV2.S at low or high dose, single or two shots; 5 received placebo; per-sample allocation not given. Following the first vaccine or placebo injection, samples were taken on day 63.

The clonotype originates from a person between 18 and 60 years old who received the Ad26.COV2.S COVID-19 vaccine or a placebo. The specimen comprised peripheral blood, sampled in a trial of Ad26.COV2.S vaccine versus placebo. The chain carries TRBV15 and TRBJ2-1; 10 nucleotides agree with TRBD1. In DNA form, the CDR3 reads TGTGCCACCAGCAGACCCGGGACAGGGGTTTCAAATGAGCAGTTCTTC. Amino acids: CATSRPGTGVSNEQFF. Together with reference TRBV15 and TRBJ2-1, the CDR3 gives the full variable domain: DAMVIQNPRYQVTQFGKPVTLSCSQTLNHNVMYWYQQKSSQAPKLLFHYYDKDFNNEADTPDNFQSRRPNTSFCFLDIRSPGLGDTAMYLCATSRPGTGVSNEQFFGPGTRLTVL.